This T cell receptor (beta chain) emerged from a study of T cells in Graves' hyperthyroidism and ophthalmopathy. Study summary: Blood from the periphery was taken at initial diagnosis, before any treatment. Notes on the study in general: Stable hyperthyroidism was separated from ophthalmopathy by a model based on 13 V-J features.

Researchers barred patients who had uncontrolled infection, other autoimmune disease, pregnancy or lactation. Germline CDR1 and CDR2: KGHSH and LQKENI. The CDR3 length is 14 residues. Trimming shortened V by 2 bases and J by 5 bases, and 13 bases separated the two germline ends. TCR beta CDR3 region amplification was performed from RNA transcripts. TCR CDR3 regions were first amplified by RT-PCR with HTBI primers. TCRdb redid the calling of the multiplex PCR reads with MiXCR, one entry per CDR3 protein. The sample shows about 360,000 distinct CDR3 sequences, less than 15% of them seen only once. Details on this clonotype: Its antigen is unidentified.

The rearrangement joins TRBV18 to TRBJ2-7; D may correspond to TRBD1 or TRBD2 (7 bases each). The receptor was derived from a woman aged 18 to 35 with Graves' hyperthyroidism. Sequenced material: blood. The CDR3: CASSPNRGGDEQYF. For the CDR3, the DNA is TGTGCCAGCTCACCAAACAGGGGAGGGGACGAGCAGTACTTC.